This entry features one T cell receptor beta chain sequence. Its antigen is not identified. The data originate from a study of regulatory T cells in long-lasting Graves disease. The overall study: Over 5 years on antithyroid drugs plus positive TSH receptor antibodies marked Graves' disease as persistent. Study outcomes and limitations: New patients shared about 910 public clonotypes, and persistent patients shared more, with under 3,500.

Germline loops: CDR1 KGHSH, CDR2 LQKENI. The ends were cut back, 1 base at V and 2 bases at J, with 9 bases in the middle. The CDR3 extends over 14 amino acids. For TCR beta, libraries came from iRepertoire HTBI primers and Arm-PCR of CDR3 regions. Under the authors' procedure: Identified across the samples were 55 to 75 TRBV segments and 14 TRBJ segments. TCRdb recomputed calls from the multiplex PCR reads with MiXCR, one row per CDR3 protein. V and J calls and clone size were set by TCRdb, not the authors. The data contain 600,000 to 800,000 distinct CDR3 sequences, 30% of them seen just once; the ten biggest clones take up about 42%. Time point denoted: persistent/refractory GD, antithyroid drugs over 5 years with positive TRAb. PBMC RNA served as the TCR library source.

This clonotype was sampled from a female donor with Graves disease. Specimen: peripheral blood mononuclear cells (PBMCs), collected when the disease was refractory, from a patient treated with antithyroid drugs. The chain employs TRBV18 and TRBJ2-7; D is undetermined. The DNA for the CDR3 is TGTGCCAGCTCACCACGAAAAACACCCTACGAGCAGTACTTC. Amino acids: CASSPRKTPYEQYF.